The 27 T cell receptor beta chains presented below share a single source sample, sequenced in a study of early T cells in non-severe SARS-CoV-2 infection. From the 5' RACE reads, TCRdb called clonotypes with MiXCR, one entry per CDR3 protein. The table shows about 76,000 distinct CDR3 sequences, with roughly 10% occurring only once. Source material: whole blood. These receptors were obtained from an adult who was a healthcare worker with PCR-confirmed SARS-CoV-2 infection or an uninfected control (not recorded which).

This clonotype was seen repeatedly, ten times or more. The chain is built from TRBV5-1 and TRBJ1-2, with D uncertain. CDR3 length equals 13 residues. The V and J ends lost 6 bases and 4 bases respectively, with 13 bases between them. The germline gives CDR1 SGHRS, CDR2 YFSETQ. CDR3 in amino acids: CASTPDGSYGYTF. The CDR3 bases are TGCGCCAGCACCCCAGACGGGAGCTATGGCTACACCTTC.

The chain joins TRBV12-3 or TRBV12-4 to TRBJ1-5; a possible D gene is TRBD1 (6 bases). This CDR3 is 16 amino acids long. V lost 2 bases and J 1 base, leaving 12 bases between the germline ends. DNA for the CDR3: TGTGCCAGCAGTTTAACAGGGTCCGGGAGCAATCAGCCCCAGCATTTT. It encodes CASSLTGSGSNQPQHF.

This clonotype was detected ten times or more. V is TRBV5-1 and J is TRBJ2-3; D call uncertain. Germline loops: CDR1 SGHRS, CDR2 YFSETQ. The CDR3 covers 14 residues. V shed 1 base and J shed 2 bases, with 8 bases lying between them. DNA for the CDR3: TGCGCCAGCAGCTTGCAGAGCAACACAGATACGCAGTATTTT. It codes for CASSLQSNTDTQYF.

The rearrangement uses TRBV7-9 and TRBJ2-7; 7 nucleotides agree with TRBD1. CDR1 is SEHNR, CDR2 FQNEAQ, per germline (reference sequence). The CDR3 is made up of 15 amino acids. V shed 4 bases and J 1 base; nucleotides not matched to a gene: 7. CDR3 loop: CASSSDRELSYEQYF. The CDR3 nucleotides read TGTGCCAGCAGCTCAGACAGGGAATTGTCCTACGAGCAGTACTTC. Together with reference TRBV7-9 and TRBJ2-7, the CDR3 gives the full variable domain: DTGVSQNPRHKITKRGQNVTFRCDPISEHNRLYWYRQTLGQGPEFLTYFQNEAQLEKSRLLSDRFSAERPKGSFSTLEIQRTEQGDSAMYLCASSSDRELSYEQYFGPGTRLTVT.

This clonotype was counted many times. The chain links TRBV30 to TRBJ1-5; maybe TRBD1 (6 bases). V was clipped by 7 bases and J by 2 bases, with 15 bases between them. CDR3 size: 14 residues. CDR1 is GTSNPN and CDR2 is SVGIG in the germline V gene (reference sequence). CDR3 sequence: CAFSQGNGNQPQHF. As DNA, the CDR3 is TGTGCCTTTTCGCAGGGGAACGGCAATCAGCCCCAGCATTTT.

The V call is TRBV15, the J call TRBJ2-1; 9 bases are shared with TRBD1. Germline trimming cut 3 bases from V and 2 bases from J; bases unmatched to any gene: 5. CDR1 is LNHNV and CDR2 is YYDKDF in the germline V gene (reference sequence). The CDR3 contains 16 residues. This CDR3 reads CATSRETGGTYNEQFF. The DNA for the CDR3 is TGTGCCACCAGCAGGGAGACAGGGGGGACCTACAATGAGCAGTTCTTC.

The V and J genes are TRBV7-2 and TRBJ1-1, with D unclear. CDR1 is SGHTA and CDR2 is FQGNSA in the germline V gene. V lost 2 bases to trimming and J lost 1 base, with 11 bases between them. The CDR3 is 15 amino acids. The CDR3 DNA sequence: TGTGCCAGCAGCTTAAGTCCAGCAGGGAACACTGAAGCTTTCTTT. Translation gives CASSLSPAGNTEAFF.

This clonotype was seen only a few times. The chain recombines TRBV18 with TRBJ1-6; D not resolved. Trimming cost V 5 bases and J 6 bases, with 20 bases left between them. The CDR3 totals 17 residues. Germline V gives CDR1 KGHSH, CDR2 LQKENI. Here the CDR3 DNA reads TGTGCCAGCTCATCGGACCTCCCTACCCCCGCTAATTCACCCCTCCACTTT. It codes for CASSSDLPTPANSPLHF.

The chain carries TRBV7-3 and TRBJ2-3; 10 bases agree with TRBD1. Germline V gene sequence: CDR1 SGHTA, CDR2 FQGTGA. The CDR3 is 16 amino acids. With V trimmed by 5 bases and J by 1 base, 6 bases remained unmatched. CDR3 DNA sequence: TGTGCCAGCAGCCCCCCCGGGACAGGGGGCACAGATACGCAGTATTTT. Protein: CASSPPGTGGTDTQYF.

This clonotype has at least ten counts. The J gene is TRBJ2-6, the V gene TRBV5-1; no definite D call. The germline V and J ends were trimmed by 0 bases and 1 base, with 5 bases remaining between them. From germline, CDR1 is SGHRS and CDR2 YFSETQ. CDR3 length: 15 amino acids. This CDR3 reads CASSLEGSGANVLTF. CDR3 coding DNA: TGCGCCAGCAGCTTGGAAGGGTCTGGGGCCAACGTCCTGACTTTC. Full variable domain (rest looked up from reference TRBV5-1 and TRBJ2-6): KAGVTQTPRYLIKTRGQQVTLSCSPISGHRSVSWYQQTPGQGLQFLFEYFSETQRNKGNFPGRFSGRQFSNSRSEMNVSTLELGDSALYLCASSLEGSGANVLTFGAGSRLTVL.

The CDR3: CSVEGLERGGSGTDTQYF. The DNA of the CDR3 is TGCAGCGTTGAAGGTTTAGAGCGGGGGGGCTCAGGCACAGATACGCAGTATTTT. J is TRBJ2-3 and V is TRBV29-1; TRBD2 agrees at 10 bases. CDR1 and CDR2 from the germline V gene are SQVTM and ANQGSEA. Germline trimming cut 1 base from V and 1 base from J; bases unmatched to any gene: 11. CDR3 length equals 18 residues.

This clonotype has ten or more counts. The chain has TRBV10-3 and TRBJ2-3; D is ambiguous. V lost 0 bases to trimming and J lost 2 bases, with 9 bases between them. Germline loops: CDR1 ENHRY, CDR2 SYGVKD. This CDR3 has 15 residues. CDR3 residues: CAISESPRITDTQYF. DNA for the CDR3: TGTGCCATCAGTGAGTCGCCCAGGATCACAGATACGCAGTATTTT.

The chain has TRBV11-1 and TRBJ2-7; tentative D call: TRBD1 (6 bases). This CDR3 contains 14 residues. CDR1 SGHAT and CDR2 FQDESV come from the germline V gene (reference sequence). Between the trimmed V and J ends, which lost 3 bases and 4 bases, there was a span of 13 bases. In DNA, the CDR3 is TGTGCCAGCAGCTTGCTAGGCAGGGGTTACGAGCAGTACTTC. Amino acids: CASSLLGRGYEQYF. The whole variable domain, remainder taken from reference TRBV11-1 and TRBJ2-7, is EAEVAQSPRYKITEKSQAVAFWCDPISGHATLYWYRQILGQGPELLVQFQDESVVDDSQLPKDRFSAERLKGVDSTLKIQPAELGDSAMYLCASSLLGRGYEQYFGPGTRLTVT.

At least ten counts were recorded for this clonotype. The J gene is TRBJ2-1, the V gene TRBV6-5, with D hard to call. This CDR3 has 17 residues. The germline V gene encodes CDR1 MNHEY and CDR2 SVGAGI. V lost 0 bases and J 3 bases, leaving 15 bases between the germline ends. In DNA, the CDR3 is TGTGCCAGCAGTTACTCGATTTTCGGAGCAGGCTACAATGAGCAGTTCTTC. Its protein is CASSYSIFGAGYNEQFF.

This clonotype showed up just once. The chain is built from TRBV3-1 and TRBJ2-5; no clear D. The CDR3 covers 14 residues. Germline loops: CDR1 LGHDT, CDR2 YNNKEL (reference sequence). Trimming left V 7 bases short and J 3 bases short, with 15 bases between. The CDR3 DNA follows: TGTGCCAGCACCCAGCAGAGACCAAAAGAGACCCAGTACTTC. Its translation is CASTQQRPKETQYF.

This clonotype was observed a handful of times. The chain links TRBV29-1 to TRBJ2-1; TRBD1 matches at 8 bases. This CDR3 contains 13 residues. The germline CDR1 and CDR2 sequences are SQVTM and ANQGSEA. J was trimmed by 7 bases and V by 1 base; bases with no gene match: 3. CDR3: CSVEGTGRNEQFF. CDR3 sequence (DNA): TGCAGCGTTGAAGGGACAGGGAGGAATGAGCAGTTCTTC.

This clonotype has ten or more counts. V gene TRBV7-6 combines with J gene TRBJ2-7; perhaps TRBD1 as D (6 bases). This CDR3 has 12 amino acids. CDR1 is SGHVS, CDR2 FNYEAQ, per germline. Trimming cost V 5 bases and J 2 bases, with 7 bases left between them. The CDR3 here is CASSGGTYEQYF. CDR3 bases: TGTGCCAGCAGCGGGGGCACCTACGAGCAGTACTTC.

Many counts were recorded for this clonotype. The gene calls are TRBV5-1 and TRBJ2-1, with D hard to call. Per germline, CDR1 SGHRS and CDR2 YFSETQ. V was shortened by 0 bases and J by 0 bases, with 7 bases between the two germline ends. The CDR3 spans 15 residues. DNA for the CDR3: TGCGCCAGCAGCTTGGAGACACCCTCCTACAATGAGCAGTTCTTC. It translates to CASSLETPSYNEQFF.

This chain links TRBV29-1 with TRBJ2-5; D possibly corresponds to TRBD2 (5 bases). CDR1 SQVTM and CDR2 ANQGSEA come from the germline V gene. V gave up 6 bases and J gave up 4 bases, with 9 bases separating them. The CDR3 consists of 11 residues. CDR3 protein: CSVRVGETQYF. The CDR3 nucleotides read TGCAGCGTGAGGGTCGGAGAGACCCAGTACTTC.

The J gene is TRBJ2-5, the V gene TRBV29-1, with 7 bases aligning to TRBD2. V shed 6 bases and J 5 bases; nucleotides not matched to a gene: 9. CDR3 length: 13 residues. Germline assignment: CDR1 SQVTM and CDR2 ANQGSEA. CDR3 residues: CSVGDSGVETQYF. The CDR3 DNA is TGCAGCGTAGGTGACAGCGGGGTGGAGACCCAGTACTTC.

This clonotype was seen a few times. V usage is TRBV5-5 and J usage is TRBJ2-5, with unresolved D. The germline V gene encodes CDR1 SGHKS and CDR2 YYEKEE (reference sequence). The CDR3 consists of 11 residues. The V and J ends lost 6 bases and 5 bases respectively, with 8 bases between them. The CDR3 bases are TGTGCCAGCATTCATGTCGAGACCCAGTACTTC. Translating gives CASIHVETQYF.

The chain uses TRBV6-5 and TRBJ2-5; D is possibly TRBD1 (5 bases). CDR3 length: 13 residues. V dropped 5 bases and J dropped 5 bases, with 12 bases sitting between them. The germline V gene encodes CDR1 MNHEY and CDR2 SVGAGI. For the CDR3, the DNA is TGTGCCAGCAGTCCCCAGGGCAGGGAGACCCAGTACTTC. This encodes CASSPQGRETQYF.

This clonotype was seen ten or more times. The CDR3 spells CASGTSGGPYQETQYF. The CDR3 DNA reads as TGTGCCAGTGGGACTAGCGGGGGCCCGTACCAAGAGACCCAGTACTTC. The chain uses TRBV5-4 and TRBJ2-5; 14 nucleotides line up with TRBD2. There are 16 residues in the CDR3. V lost 8 bases, J lost 0 bases, and 6 bases stayed unmatched. The V gene's germline CDR1 is SGHNT and CDR2 YYREEE (reference sequence).

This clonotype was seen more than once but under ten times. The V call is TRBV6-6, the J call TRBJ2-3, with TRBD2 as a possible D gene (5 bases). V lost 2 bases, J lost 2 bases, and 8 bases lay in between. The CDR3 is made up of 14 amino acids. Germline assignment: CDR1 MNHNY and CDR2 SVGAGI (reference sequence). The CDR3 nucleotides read TGTGCCAGCAGTTACCGGGAAAACACAGATACGCAGTATTTT. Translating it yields CASSYRENTDTQYF.

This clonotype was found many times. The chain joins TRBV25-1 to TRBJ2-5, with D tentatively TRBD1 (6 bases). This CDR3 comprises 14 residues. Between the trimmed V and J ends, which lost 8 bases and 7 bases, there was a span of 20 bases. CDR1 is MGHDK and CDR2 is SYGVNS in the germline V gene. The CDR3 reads CASGASRMGATQYF. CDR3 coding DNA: TGTGCCAGCGGGGCTAGCCGAATGGGGGCGACCCAGTACTTC.

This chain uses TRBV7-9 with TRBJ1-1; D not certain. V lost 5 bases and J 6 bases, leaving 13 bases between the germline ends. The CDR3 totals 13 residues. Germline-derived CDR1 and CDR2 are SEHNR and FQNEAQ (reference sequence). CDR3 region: CASSPRAGAEAFF. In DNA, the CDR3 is TGTGCCAGCAGCCCCCGTGCGGGTGCTGAAGCTTTCTTT.

This chain's CDR3 is CSAPDQWGESYGYTF. The DNA for the CDR3 is TGCAGTGCTCCCGACCAGTGGGGAGAGAGCTATGGCTACACCTTC. The chain has TRBV20-1 and TRBJ1-2; D is uncertain. Deletions cut 5 bases from V and 4 bases from J, with 20 bases between. Germline-derived CDR1 and CDR2 are DFQATT and SNEGSKA (reference sequence). The CDR3 sequence is 15 residues long.